This T cell receptor beta chain is drawn from a study of blood T cells in healthy people across ages. Study-level findings and limits: Naive T cell percentage strongly correlated with TCR beta diversity.

This clonotype was found many times. The antigen is undetermined. An end of the junction does not agree with germline; a read error may underlie this. The people who gave samples were healthy Caucasians from Russia, aged roughly 6 to 100. A second 7 to 11 cycle PCR used barcoded and J-beta primers. Tags on each cDNA molecule came from a template-switch adaptor with 12 random nucleotides. TCRdb called the 5' RACE reads again in MiXCR, with one record for every CDR3 protein. The sample shows 1.5 million to 2 million distinct CDR3 sequences, 28% of them seen only once. Sample: blood. The sequence was collected from a young woman in good health.

CDR3 sequence: CASSIAGTYGYTF. As DNA, the CDR3 is TGTGCCAGCAGCATAGCGGGGACCTATGGCTACACCTTC. V is TRBV7-2 and J is TRBJ1-2; weak D call: TRBD1 (5 bases). The CDR3 has 13 amino acids. Germline CDR1 SGHTA, CDR2 FQGNSA.